Reported below is one TCR beta chain. Its target is unknown. This sample is part of a study of T cell repertoires in cytomegalovirus infection. For the study at large: Selected CMV epitopes included recently identified HLA-C-restricted ones as well as well-studied HLA-B-restricted ones. Indicated by public TCR beta signatures were CMV infection and matching HLA type.

Broader study findings: Clonotypes of TCR beta that were HLA-C-restricted and CMV-specific dominated the ex vivo response.

Trimming removed 1 base at V and 9 bases at J, with 6 bases between. The CDR3 extends over 11 amino acids. Per the germline V gene, CDR1 is MGHRA and CDR2 is YSYEKL. MiXCR, applied by TCRdb to the reads, yields one record per CDR3 protein. This sample has hundreds of thousands of distinct CDR3 sequences; roughly 31% occur once, and the top ten carry roughly an eighth. V gene TRBV4-1 combines with J gene TRBJ1-2; the D is unclear. This sequence was found in a human donor in good health (CMV status not recorded). Some clones in this sample may be carry-over from other donors' samples. The sequenced sample was cultured CD8+ T cells from PBMCs, obtained from culture after CMV antigen stimulation. The CDR3 DNA follows: TGCGCCAGCAGCCAAGGGCCAAGCTACACCTTC. Its protein is CASSQGPSYTF.